This TCR beta chain is from a study of blood T cell repertoires in COVID-19. CDR1 and CDR2 (germline): PRHDT, FYEKMQ (reference sequence). V was shortened by 5 bases and J by 4 bases, with 14 bases between the two germline ends. The CDR3 covers 14 residues. Data came from immunoSEQ multiplex PCR; TCRdb stores just in-frame clones and leaves some out. The sample contains under 200,000 clones, roughly 80% of which appear only once. Sequenced: PBMCs or T cells enriched from blood (not recorded which). This TCR derives from a woman between 35 and 50 years old with acute COVID-19. The rearrangement joins TRBV13 to TRBJ1-2; D perhaps matches TRBD1 (5 bases). The CDR3 DNA is TGTGCCAGCAGCATAAAGACAGTGAGCTATGGCTACACCTTC. It codes for CASSIKTVSYGYTF.